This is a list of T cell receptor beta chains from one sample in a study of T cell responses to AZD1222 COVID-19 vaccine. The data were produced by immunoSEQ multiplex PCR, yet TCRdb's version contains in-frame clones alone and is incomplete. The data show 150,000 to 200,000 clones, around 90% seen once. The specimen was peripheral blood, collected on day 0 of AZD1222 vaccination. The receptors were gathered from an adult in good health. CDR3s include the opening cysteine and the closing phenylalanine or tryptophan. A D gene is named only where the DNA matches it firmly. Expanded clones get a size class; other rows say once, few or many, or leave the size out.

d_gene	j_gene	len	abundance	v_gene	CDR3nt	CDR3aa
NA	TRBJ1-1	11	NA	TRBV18	TGTGCCAGCTCACCATACACTGAAGCTTTCTTT	CASSPYTEAFF
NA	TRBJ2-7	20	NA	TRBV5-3	TGTGCCAGATTTCCCTACCCTCCCCTTCGGTGGGCTAGCGCGGCCTACGAGCAGTACTTC	CARFPYPPLRWASAAYEQYF
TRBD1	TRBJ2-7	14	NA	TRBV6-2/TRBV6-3	TGTGCCAGCACCCCGTACAGGGGGCTATACGAGCAGTACTTC	CASTPYRGLYEQYF
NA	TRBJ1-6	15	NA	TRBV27	TGTGCCAGCAGTTTAAGTCGGCAGTCTAATTCACCCCTCCACTTT	CASSLSRQSNSPLHF
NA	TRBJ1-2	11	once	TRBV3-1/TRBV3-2	TGTGCCAGCAGCCCTGAGGTCATAACCACCTTC	CASSPEVITTF
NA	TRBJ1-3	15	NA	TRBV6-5	TGTGCCAGCAGCCCCCCCCTTAGCACTGGAAACACCATATATTTT	CASSPPLSTGNTIYF
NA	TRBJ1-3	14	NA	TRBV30	TGTGCCTGGGTTGCCGGGTTGTCTGGAAACACCATATATTTT	CAWVAGLSGNTIYF
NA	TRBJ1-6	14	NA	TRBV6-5	TGTGCCAGCAGCCCCGGACAGACCTTTTCACCCCTCCACTTT	CASSPGQTFSPLHF
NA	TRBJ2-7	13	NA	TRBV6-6	TGTGCCAGCAGTTACGTCCAGGACTACGAGCAGTACTTC	CASSYVQDYEQYF
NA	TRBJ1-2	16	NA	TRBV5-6	TGTGCCAGCAGCTCGGGTGGGAGGGGCTATCCCTATGGCTACACCTTC	CASSSGGRGYPYGYTF
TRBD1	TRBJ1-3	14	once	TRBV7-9	TGTGCCAGCAGCCAGACAGGGCGAGGAAACACCATATATTTT	CASSQTGRGNTIYF